This TCR beta chain stems from a study of CD8 T cells in ankylosing spondylitis. General study results and limits: Within ankylosing spondylitis blood, a TCR beta motif made up of seven or eight highly homologous variants appeared to be characteristic.

With regard to this clonotype: Antigen specificity is unknown.

Quantitative 5'-RACE with molecular barcodes produced the TCR beta libraries. TCRdb processed the 5' RACE reads anew with MiXCR; each CDR3 protein has one entry. The sample yields approximately 540,000 distinct CDR3 sequences, more than 9.5% seen once. The clonotype was recovered from a male donor with ankylosing spondylitis. What was sequenced was blood, either unsorted or a sorted T cell fraction (not recorded which).

In DNA form, the CDR3 reads TGTGCCAGCAGCAATAGGCCGGGAGTAGTCTACAATGAGCAGTTCTTC. It yields the protein CASSNRPGVVYNEQFF. The chain recombines TRBV7-2 with TRBJ2-1, with D perhaps matching TRBD2 (6 bases). The germline V gene encodes CDR1 SGHTA and CDR2 FQGNSA. The CDR3 consists of 16 residues. V dropped 5 bases and J dropped 3 bases, with 17 bases sitting between them.